Listed here are 22 T cell receptor beta chains from one sample, sequenced in a study of CD8 T cells in Susac syndrome. Random hexamers served to reverse transcribe roughly 0.5 to 1 ug RNA. One entry per CDR3 protein, called by TCRdb with MiXCR from the immunoSEQ multiplex PCR reads. Of about 140,000 distinct CDR3 sequences in the sample, about 95% were seen once. Sequenced input: CD4+ T cells from PBMCs. The receptors were sampled from a human donor with Susac syndrome.

This chain joins TRBV20-1 and TRBJ2-7; 8 bases line up with TRBD1. This CDR3 spans 13 amino acids. Germline CDR1 DFQATT, CDR2 SNEGSKA (reference sequence). After removal of 1 base from V and 5 bases from J, the junction contained 4 bases not matched to a gene. This CDR3 is CSARGQGKDEQYF. For the CDR3, the DNA is TGCAGTGCTAGAGGACAGGGGAAGGACGAGCAGTACTTC.

This chain joins TRBV9 and TRBJ1-2; a possible D gene is TRBD1 (6 bases). The CDR3 has 13 residues. Germline V gene sequence: CDR1 SGDLS, CDR2 YYNGEE. V was shortened by 0 bases and J by 8 bases, with 11 bases between the two germline ends. The CDR3: CASSVDEGGGYTF. CDR3 sequence (DNA): TGTGCCAGCAGCGTAGACGAGGGGGGCGGCTACACCTTC. The complete variable domain, with remaining parts taken from reference TRBV9 and TRBJ1-2, reads DSGVTQTPKHLITATGQRVTLRCSPRSGDLSVYWYQQSLDQGLQFLIQYYNGEERAKGNILERFSAQQFPDLHSELNLSSLELGDSALYFCASSVDEGGGYTFGSGTRLTVV.

The V call is TRBV2, the J call TRBJ2-1, with TRBD1 matching over 9 bases. Germline values: CDR1 SNHLY, CDR2 FYNNEI. The CDR3 consists of 15 residues. With V trimmed by 6 bases and J by 5 bases, 8 bases remained unmatched. CDR3 coding DNA: TGTGCCAGCAGCCATGGAGGGACAGGGCACAATGAGCAGTTCTTC. Amino acid sequence: CASSHGGTGHNEQFF.

V is TRBV12-3 or TRBV12-4 and J is TRBJ2-2, with TRBD1 identical over 7 bases. The CDR3 runs to 14 residues. The trim removed 5 bases at V and 4 bases at J, leaving 4 bases unmatched. CDR3 in amino acids: CASSPGQITGELFF. In DNA, the CDR3 is TGTGCCAGCAGTCCGGGACAGATCACCGGGGAGCTGTTTTTT.

This chain uses TRBV15 with TRBJ2-7; 11 nucleotides match TRBD2. There are 16 residues in the CDR3. Trimming removed 0 bases from V and 4 bases from J; junction bases left unmatched: 5. Germline CDR1 reads LNHNV; CDR2 reads YYDKDF (reference sequence). The CDR3 nucleotides are TGTGCCACCAGCAGAGACCGACTAGCGGGGTTGTACGAGCAGTACTTC. Protein sequence: CATSRDRLAGLYEQYF.

The chain is built from TRBV7-3 and TRBJ2-4; possibly TRBD2 for D (5 bases). V gave up 0 bases and J gave up 3 bases, with 15 bases separating them. The CDR3 is made up of 17 amino acids. CDR1 and CDR2 from the germline V gene are SGHTA and FQGTGA. The CDR3: CASSLTGLRDGKNIQYF. CDR3 bases: TGTGCCAGCAGCTTAACTGGACTGAGAGATGGCAAAAACATTCAGTACTTC.

This clonotype was seen a single time. V and J are TRBV18 and TRBJ2-1, with D maybe TRBD2 (5 bases). Germline CDR1 KGHSH, CDR2 LQKENI. This CDR3 has 14 amino acids. V was pared by 4 bases and J by 6 bases, with 13 bases between. The CDR3 nucleotides are TGTGCCAGCTCACGTGGACTCGCCCCCAATGAGCAGTTCTTC. As protein: CASSRGLAPNEQFF.

The chain is built from TRBV30 and TRBJ1-1; 8 nucleotides line up with TRBD1. The CDR3 totals 14 residues. V shed 3 bases and J 4 bases; nucleotides not matched to a gene: 7. CDR1 and CDR2 (germline): GTSNPN, SVGIG (reference sequence). CDR3 amino acids: CAWRKTGAVTEAFF. DNA for the CDR3: TGTGCCTGGAGGAAGACAGGGGCCGTCACTGAAGCTTTCTTT.

The chain is built from TRBV7-2 and TRBJ2-5, with a weak D call TRBD1 (6 bases). V was trimmed by 5 bases and J by 4 bases, leaving 20 bases between them. Germline V lookup: CDR1 SGHTA, CDR2 FQGNSA. CDR3 length: 16 amino acids. In DNA form, the CDR3 reads TGTGCCAGCAGCGATCGCTTCCGGGACACAGGAGAGACCCAGTACTTC. This gives the protein CASSDRFRDTGETQYF.

V and J are TRBV20-1 and TRBJ1-1; D remains ambiguous. This CDR3 region has 12 residues. Germline values: CDR1 DFQATT, CDR2 SNEGSKA (reference sequence). The germline V and J ends were trimmed by 6 bases and 7 bases, with 15 bases remaining between them. CDR3: CSARRQALEAFF. DNA of the CDR3: TGCAGTGCAAGACGGCAAGCCCTTGAAGCTTTCTTT.

This chain links TRBV2 with TRBJ1-2, with D unresolved. The germline CDR1 and CDR2 sequences are SNHLY and FYNNEI. The CDR3 totals 13 residues. Trimming left V 0 bases short and J 7 bases short, with 9 bases between. The DNA of the CDR3 is TGTGCCAGCAGTGAAGCGCTGCGGGGTGGCTACACCTTC. Its translation: CASSEALRGGYTF.

J is TRBJ2-7 and V is TRBV20-1; 10 bases agree with TRBD2. The CDR3 loop spans 13 amino acids. The germline gives CDR1 DFQATT, CDR2 SNEGSKA (reference sequence). Germline trimming cut 6 bases from V and 5 bases from J; bases unmatched to any gene: 7. In nucleotides, the CDR3 is TGCAGTGCCCTAGCGGGGGCTGGAGACGAGCAGTACTTC. It codes for CSALAGAGDEQYF.

The chain joins TRBV20-1 to TRBJ2-1; no definite D call. CDR3 size: 12 residues. The V and J ends lost 7 bases and 3 bases respectively, with 10 bases between them. Looked up from germline, CDR1 is DFQATT and CDR2 is SNEGSKA (reference sequence). The CDR3 DNA reads as TGCAGTGTCGAGAATATCTACAATGAGCAGTTCTTC. Protein: CSVENIYNEQFF.

The V and J genes are TRBV29-1 and TRBJ1-2; a weak D match, TRBD1 (6 bases). Germline CDR1 reads SQVTM; CDR2 reads ANQGSEA. V was clipped by 5 bases and J by 5 bases, with 15 bases between them. CDR3 length equals 13 residues. CDR3 residues: CSVSNSGDYGYTF. In DNA, the CDR3 is TGCAGCGTTTCTAATTCAGGGGATTATGGCTACACCTTC. The complete variable domain, with remaining parts taken from reference TRBV29-1 and TRBJ1-2, reads SAVISQKPSRDICQRGTSLTIQCQVDSQVTMMFWYRQQPGQSLTLIATANQGSEATYESGFVIDKFPISRPNLTFSTLTVSNMSPEDSSIYLCSVSNSGDYGYTFGSGTRLTVV.

The chain is built from TRBV20-1 and TRBJ2-1, with 9 positions matching TRBD2. CDR1 DFQATT and CDR2 SNEGSKA come from the germline V gene (reference sequence). Losses at the gene ends were 4 bases for V and 5 bases for J; bases not matched to a gene: 9. The CDR3 runs to 15 residues. The CDR3 bases are TGCAGTGCTAATGCGGTACTAGCGGGTGACAATGAGCAGTTCTTC. Protein sequence: CSANAVLAGDNEQFF.

This clonotype has a handful of counts. The CDR3 nucleotides read TGTGCCAGCAGCTCGGGACCGACGGCCTACGAGCAGTACTTC. Translating gives CASSSGPTAYEQYF. This chain joins TRBV7-8 and TRBJ2-7; either TRBD1 or TRBD2 may fit D (5 bases each). The CDR3 covers 14 residues. Germline V gene lookup returns CDR1 SGHVS and CDR2 FQNEAQ. Between the trimmed V and J ends, which lost 4 bases and 2 bases, there was a span of 12 bases.

J is TRBJ2-5 and V is TRBV7-2; D is unresolved. The CDR3 consists of 12 residues. Trimming removed 1 base at V and 4 bases at J, with 4 bases between. Germline loops: CDR1 SGHTA, CDR2 FQGNSA. CDR3 nucleotide sequence: TGTGCCAGCAGCTTAGGGATAGAGACCCAGTACTTC. It codes for CASSLGIETQYF.

In this sample, this clonotype turned up once. This chain links TRBV30 with TRBJ2-5; tentative D call: TRBD1 (7 bases). This CDR3 is built from 13 residues. Trimming pared 6 bases from V and 4 bases from J, leaving 15 bases between. Germline CDR1 is GTSNPN and CDR2 is SVGIG (reference sequence). CDR3 nucleotide sequence: TGTGCCTGCCCAGGGGGAGGAGGAGAGACCCAGTACTTC. This encodes CACPGGGGETQYF. Combining the CDR3 with reference TRBV30 and TRBJ2-5 gives the whole variable domain SQTIHQWPATLVQPVGSPLSLECTVEGTSNPNLYWYRQAAGRGLQLLFYSVGIGQISSEVPQNLSASRPQDRQFILSSKKLLLSDSGFYLCACPGGGGETQYFGPGTRLLVL.

A single count supports this clonotype. The rearrangement uses TRBV7-9 and TRBJ2-1; a weak D match, TRBD2 (6 bases). The V and J ends lost 5 bases and 6 bases respectively, with 17 bases between them. The CDR3 is made up of 15 amino acids. Germline V gives CDR1 SEHNR, CDR2 FQNEAQ (reference sequence). The DNA for the CDR3 is TGTGCCAGCAGCGCCCGGGGGTCCTCGATCAATGAGCAGTTCTTC. Encoded protein: CASSARGSSINEQFF.

The J gene is TRBJ2-7, the V gene TRBV19; 7 nucleotides line up with TRBD1. The CDR3 sequence is 11 residues long. After removal of 11 bases from V and 6 bases from J, the junction contained 7 bases not matched to a gene. Germline CDR1 reads LNHDA; CDR2 reads SQIVND (reference sequence). The CDR3 sequence is CASQGTAEQYF. In DNA form, the CDR3 reads TGTGCCTCCCAGGGGACAGCCGAGCAGTACTTC.

The V and J genes are TRBV29-1 and TRBJ1-5; perhaps TRBD1 as D (5 bases). The length of the CDR3 is 12 residues. Germline CDR1 is SQVTM and CDR2 is ANQGSEA. Between the trimmed V and J ends, which lost 6 bases and 5 bases, there was a span of 11 bases. The CDR3 DNA follows: TGCAGCGTCGGGGGGTCCGATCAGCCCCAGCATTTT. Translating gives CSVGGSDQPQHF.

The gene calls are TRBV20-1 and TRBJ2-7; the match to TRBD2 covers 11 bases. This CDR3 is built from 17 residues. Unmatched junction bases numbered 7, after V lost 0 bases and J lost 0 bases. The germline V gene encodes CDR1 DFQATT and CDR2 SNEGSKA (reference sequence). DNA for the CDR3: TGCAGTGCTAGAGATCAAAGACTAGCGGGGATCTCCTACGAGCAGTACTTC. Protein product: CSARDQRLAGISYEQYF.